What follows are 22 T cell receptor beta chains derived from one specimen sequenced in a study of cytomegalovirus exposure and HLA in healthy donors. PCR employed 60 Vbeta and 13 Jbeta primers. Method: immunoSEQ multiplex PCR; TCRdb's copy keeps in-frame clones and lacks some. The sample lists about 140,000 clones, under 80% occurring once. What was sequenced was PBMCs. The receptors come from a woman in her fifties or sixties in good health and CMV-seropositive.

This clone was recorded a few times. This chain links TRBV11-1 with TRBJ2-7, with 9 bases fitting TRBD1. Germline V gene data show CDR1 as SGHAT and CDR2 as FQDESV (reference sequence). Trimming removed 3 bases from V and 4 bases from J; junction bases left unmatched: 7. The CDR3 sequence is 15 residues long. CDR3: CASSLTGTGMYEQYF. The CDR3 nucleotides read TGTGCCAGCAGCTTGACCGGGACAGGGATGTACGAGCAGTACTTC. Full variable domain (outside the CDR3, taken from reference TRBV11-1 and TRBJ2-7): EAEVAQSPRYKITEKSQAVAFWCDPISGHATLYWYRQILGQGPELLVQFQDESVVDDSQLPKDRFSAERLKGVDSTLKIQPAELGDSAMYLCASSLTGTGMYEQYFGPGTRLTVT.

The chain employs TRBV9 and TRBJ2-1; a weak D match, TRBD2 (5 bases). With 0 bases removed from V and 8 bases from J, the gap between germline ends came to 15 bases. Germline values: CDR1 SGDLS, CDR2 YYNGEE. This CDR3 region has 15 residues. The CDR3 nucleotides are TGTGCCAGCAGCGTAGCAGAGGGATGGTCGGATGAGCAGTTCTTC. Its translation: CASSVAEGWSDEQFF.

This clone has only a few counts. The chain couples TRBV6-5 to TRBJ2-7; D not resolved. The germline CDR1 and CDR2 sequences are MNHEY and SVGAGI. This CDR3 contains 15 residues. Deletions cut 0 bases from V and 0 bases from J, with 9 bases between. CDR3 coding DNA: TGTGCCAGCAGTTACTCGGGCGATAGCTCCTACGAGCAGTACTTC. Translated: CASSYSGDSSYEQYF.

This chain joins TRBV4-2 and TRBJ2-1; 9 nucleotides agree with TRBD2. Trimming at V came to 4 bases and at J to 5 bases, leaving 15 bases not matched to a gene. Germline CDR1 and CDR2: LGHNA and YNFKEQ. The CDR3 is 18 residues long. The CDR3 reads CASSPIPGGGGAHNEQFF. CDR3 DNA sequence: TGTGCCAGCAGCCCAATCCCGGGAGGCGGGGGGGCCCACAATGAGCAGTTCTTC.

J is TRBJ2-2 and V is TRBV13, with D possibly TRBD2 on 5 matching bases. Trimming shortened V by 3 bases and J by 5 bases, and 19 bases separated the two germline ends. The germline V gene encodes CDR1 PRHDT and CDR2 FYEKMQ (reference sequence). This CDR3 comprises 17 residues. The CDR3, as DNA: TGTGCCAGCAGCTTTCGATTGCGGGCCGGAAGGACCGGGGAGCTGTTTTTT. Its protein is CASSFRLRAGRTGELFF. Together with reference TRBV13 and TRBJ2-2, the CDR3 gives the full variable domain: AAGVIQSPRHLIKEKRETATLKCYPIPRHDTVYWYQQGPGQDPQFLISFYEKMQSDKGSIPDRFSAQQFSDYHSELNMSSLELGDSALYFCASSFRLRAGRTGELFFGEGSRLTVL.

The CDR3 loop reads CASSENRKETQYF. The CDR3 nucleotides are TGTGCCAGCAGTGAAAACAGGAAAGAGACCCAGTACTTC. This chain connects TRBV2 to TRBJ2-5; D may be TRBD1 (5 bases). Germline CDR1 and CDR2: SNHLY and FYNNEI. There are 13 residues in the CDR3. V was pared by 2 bases and J by 3 bases, with 7 bases between.

This CDR3 reads CASSLESPGIGSPLHF. The CDR3 DNA reads as TGTGCCAGCAGCTTAGAATCCCCAGGGATAGGTTCACCCCTCCACTTT. This chain links TRBV7-8 with TRBJ1-6, with D possibly being TRBD1 (5 bases). CDR3 length: 16 residues. V lost 1 base, J lost 9 bases, and 16 bases lay in between. Germline V gives CDR1 SGHVS, CDR2 FQNEAQ.

The CDR3 loop is CATNRDLKAYEQYF. DNA for the CDR3: TGTGCCACGAACAGGGATCTAAAGGCCTACGAGCAGTACTTC. The chain uses TRBV6-5 and TRBJ2-7, with D maybe TRBD1 (6 bases). Germline lookup yields CDR1 MNHEY and CDR2 SVGAGI. The germline V and J ends were trimmed by 10 bases and 2 bases, with 18 bases remaining between them. The CDR3 is made up of 14 amino acids.

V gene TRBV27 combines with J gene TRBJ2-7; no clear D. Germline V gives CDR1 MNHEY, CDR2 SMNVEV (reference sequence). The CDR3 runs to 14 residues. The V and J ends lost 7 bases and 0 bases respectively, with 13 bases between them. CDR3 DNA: TGTGCCAGCACCTCGACACCGCTCTCCTACGAGCAGTACTTC. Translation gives CASTSTPLSYEQYF.

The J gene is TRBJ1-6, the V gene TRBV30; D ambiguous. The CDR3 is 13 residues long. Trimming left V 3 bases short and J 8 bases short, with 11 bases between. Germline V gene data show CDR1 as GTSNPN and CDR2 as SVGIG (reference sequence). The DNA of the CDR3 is TGTGCCTGGAGGGGATCGGGAGATTCACCCCTCCACTTT. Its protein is CAWRGSGDSPLHF.

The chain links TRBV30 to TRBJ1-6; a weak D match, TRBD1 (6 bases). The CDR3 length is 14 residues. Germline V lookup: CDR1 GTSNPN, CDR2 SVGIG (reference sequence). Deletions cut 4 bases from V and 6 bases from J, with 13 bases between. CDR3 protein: CAWNAGTPNSPLHF. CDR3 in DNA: TGTGCCTGGAATGCCGGGACACCTAATTCACCCCTCCACTTT.

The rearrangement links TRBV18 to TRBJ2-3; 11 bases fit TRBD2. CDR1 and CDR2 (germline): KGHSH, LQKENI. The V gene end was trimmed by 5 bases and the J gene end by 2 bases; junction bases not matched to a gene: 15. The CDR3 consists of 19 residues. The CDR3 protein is CASSTRKQISGGATDTQYF. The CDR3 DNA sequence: TGTGCCAGCTCAACGCGCAAACAAATTAGCGGGGGGGCCACAGATACGCAGTATTTT.

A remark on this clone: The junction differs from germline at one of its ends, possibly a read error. The CDR3 DNA sequence: TGCAGTGTAAGAAGGACTAGCCTCTACAACTTC. Amino acids: CSVRRTSLYNF. This chain links TRBV20-1 with TRBJ2-5; 8 bases agree with TRBD2. CDR3 size: 11 residues. Germline V gene lookup returns CDR1 DFQATT and CDR2 SNEGSKA (reference sequence).

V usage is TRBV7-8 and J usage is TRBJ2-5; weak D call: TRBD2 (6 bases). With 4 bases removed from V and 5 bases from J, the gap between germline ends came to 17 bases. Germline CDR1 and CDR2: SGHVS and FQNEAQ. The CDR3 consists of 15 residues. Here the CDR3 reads CASSSFLEGRETQYF. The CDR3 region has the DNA TGTGCCAGCAGCTCATTTCTGGAGGGCCGTGAGACCCAGTACTTC.

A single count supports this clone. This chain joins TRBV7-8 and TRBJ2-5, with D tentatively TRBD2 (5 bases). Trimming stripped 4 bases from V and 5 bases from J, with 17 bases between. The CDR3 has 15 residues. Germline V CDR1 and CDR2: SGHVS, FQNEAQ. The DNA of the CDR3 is TGTGCCAGCAGCTCCCTGAGAGGGAGCGAGGAGACCCAGTACTTC. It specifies CASSSLRGSEETQYF.

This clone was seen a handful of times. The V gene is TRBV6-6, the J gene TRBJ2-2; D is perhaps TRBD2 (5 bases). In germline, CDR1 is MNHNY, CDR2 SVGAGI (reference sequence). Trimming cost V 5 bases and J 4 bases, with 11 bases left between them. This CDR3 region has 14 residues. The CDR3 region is CASSLGLLTGELFF. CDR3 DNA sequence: TGTGCCAGCAGTCTCGGACTTCTCACCGGGGAGCTGTTTTTT.

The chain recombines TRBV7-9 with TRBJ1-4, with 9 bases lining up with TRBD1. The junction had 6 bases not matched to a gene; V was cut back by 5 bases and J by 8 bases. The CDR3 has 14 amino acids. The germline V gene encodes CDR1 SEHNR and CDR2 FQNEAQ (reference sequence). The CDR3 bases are TGTGCCAGCAGCGCCGGGACAGGGCTGGAAAAACTGTTTTTT. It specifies CASSAGTGLEKLFF.

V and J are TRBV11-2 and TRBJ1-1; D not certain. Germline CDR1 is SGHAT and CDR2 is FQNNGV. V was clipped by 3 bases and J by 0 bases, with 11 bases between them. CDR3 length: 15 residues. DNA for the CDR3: TGTGCCAGCAGCTTCTTTGCAGAACTGAACACTGAAGCTTTCTTT. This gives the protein CASSFFAELNTEAFF. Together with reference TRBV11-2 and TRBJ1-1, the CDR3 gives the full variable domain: EAGVAQSPRYKIIEKRQSVAFWCNPISGHATLYWYQQILGQGPKLLIQFQNNGVVDDSQLPKDRFSAERLKGVDSTLKIQPAKLEDSAVYLCASSFFAELNTEAFFGQGTRLTVV.

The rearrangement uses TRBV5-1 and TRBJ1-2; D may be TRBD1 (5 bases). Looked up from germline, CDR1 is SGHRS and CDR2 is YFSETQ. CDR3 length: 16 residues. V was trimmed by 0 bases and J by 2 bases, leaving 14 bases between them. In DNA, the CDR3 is TGCGCCAGCAGCTTGGGGCATGGTGGGGCCAACTATGGCTACACCTTC. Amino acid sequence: CASSLGHGGANYGYTF.

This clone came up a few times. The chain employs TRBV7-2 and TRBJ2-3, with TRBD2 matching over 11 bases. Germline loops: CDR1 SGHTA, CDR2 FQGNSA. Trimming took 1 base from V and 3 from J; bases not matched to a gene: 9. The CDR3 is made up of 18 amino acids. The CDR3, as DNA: TGTGCCAGCAGCTTAGGGCTAGCGGGGGGATCAGGAACAGATACGCAGTATTTT. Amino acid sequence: CASSLGLAGGSGTDTQYF.

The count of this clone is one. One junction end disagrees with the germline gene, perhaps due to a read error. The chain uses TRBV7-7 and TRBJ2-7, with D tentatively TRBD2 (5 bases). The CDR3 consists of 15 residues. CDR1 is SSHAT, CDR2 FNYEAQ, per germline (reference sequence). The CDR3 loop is CASSLPGKKTYEQYF. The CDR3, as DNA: TGTGCTAGCAGCTTACCGGGAAAGAAAACCTACGAGCAGTACTTC.

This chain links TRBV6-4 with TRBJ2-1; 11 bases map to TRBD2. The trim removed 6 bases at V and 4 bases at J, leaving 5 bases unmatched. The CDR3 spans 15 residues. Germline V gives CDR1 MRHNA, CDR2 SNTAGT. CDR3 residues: CASSAGTSGYNEQFF. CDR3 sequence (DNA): TGTGCCAGCAGCGCCGGGACTAGCGGATACAATGAGCAGTTCTTC.